The subject of this entry is one T cell receptor (beta chain). This sample was taken from a study of blood T cell repertoires in COVID-19. Study as a whole: The samples span acute and convalescent COVID-19 from the United States, Italy and Spain. From T cells, B-cell-depleted T cells, or PBMCs came the material, which was cDNA or gDNA.

V was trimmed by 5 bases and J by 2 bases, leaving 22 bases between them. CDR3 length: 18 residues. Looked up from germline, CDR1 is SGHVS and CDR2 is FQNEAQ. Under the authors' procedure: Reference gene primer amplification gave estimated nucleated cell counts. Only in-frame clones appear in the TCRdb table, and some are missing; sequencing was by immunoSEQ multiplex PCR. V, J and clone size were drawn from that table, and D and trimming were deduced from the DNA. The table includes roughly 120,000 clones, 85% detected once. This chain connects TRBV7-8 to TRBJ1-3; D remains ambiguous. The sequence was obtained from a middle-aged man with acute or convalescent COVID-19. The sample was peripheral blood. As DNA, the CDR3 is TGTGCCAGCAGCACCCTATCCCCCAGGCTCGGGGCTGGAAACACCATATATTTT. This sequence encodes CASSTLSPRLGAGNTIYF. The full variable domain, with the rest looked up from reference TRBV7-8 and TRBJ1-3, is GAGVSQSPRYKVAKRGQDVALRCDPISGHVSLFWYQQALGQGPEFLTYFQNEAQLDKSGLPSDRFFAERPEGSVSTLKIQRTQQEDSAVYLCASSTLSPRLGAGNTIYFGEGSWLTVV.